This entry describes one TCR beta chain. This specimen comes from a study of radiotherapy plus CTLA-4 blockade in lung cancer. Produced via immunoSEQ multiplex PCR; TCRdb's table is partial and in-frame only. The sample holds 35,000 to 50,000 clones; 73% are singletons and the top ten take 3.5% to 4%. The CDR3 loop spans 14 amino acids. Germline assignment: CDR1 ENHRY and CDR2 SYGVKD. With 6 bases removed from V and 5 bases from J, the gap between germline ends came to 17 bases. The starting material was peripheral blood, obtained from a patient treated with radiotherapy plus ipilimumab. This sequence originates from a human donor with non-small cell lung cancer who had a complete response to radiotherapy plus ipilimumab. V gene TRBV10-3 combines with J gene TRBJ2-7; maybe TRBD2 (6 bases). CDR3 coding DNA: TGTGCCATCAGCAGGGAGGCAGGGACCCACGAGCAGTACTTC. Translation: CAISREAGTHEQYF.